These 3 T cell receptor beta chains were all obtained from the same sample, sequenced in a study of T cells after somatic rescue of genetic block. Some clones are missing from TCRdb's copy, which holds only in-frame ones; the method was immunoSEQ multiplex PCR. The table lists around 64,000 clones, about 90% of them singletons. The material sequenced was peripheral blood mononuclear cells (PBMCs). The receptors come from a man in his forties.

The V call is TRBV5-8, the J call TRBJ1-2; no clear D. V was shortened by 7 bases and J by 3 bases, with 19 bases between the two germline ends. The CDR3 runs 15 residues. Germline V gene lookup returns CDR1 SGHTS and CDR2 YDEGEE. CDR3 region: CASGPIGVRDYGYTF. DNA of the CDR3: TGTGCCAGCGGCCCGATCGGGGTGAGGGACTATGGCTACACCTTC.

This clone was recorded only once. V gene TRBV2 combines with J gene TRBJ1-2; 7 positions agree with TRBD1. Germline CDR1 reads SNHLY; CDR2 reads FYNNEI. The ends lost 11 bases at V and 3 bases at J; junction bases unmatched: 15. This CDR3 contains 15 residues. DNA of the CDR3: TGTGCCGACCAGAAGCAGAGGGGGCGCTACTATGGCTACACCTTC. Translated, it gives CADQKQRGRYYGYTF.

The rearrangement uses TRBV19 and TRBJ1-5, with 12 bases fitting TRBD1. Germline CDR1 is LNHDA and CDR2 is SQIVND (reference sequence). The V segment lost 7 bases and the J segment 0 bases; nucleotides outside the gene matches: 13. CDR3 length: 19 residues. The CDR3 DNA follows: TGTGCCAGTACCCCCGGCGGGACAGGGGGCCCACATAGCAATCAGCCCCAGCATTTT. Protein product: CASTPGGTGGPHSNQPQHF.